This TCR beta chain was recovered during a study of cytomegalovirus exposure and HLA in healthy donors. Study results and limitations: In an earlier analysis, most TCR beta V segments were productive about 90% or about 30% of the time.

Turning to this clone: Its antigen is unidentified.

CDR1 and CDR2 (germline): LNHNV, YYDKDF (reference sequence). CDR3 size: 14 residues. V lost 8 bases to trimming and J lost 4 bases; unmatched junction nucleotides: 7. The PCR had 60 Vbeta and 13 Jbeta primers. TCRdb's copy holds only in-frame clones and misses some; the assay was immunoSEQ multiplex PCR. This sample has 200,000 or so clones, with about 86% found just once. The donors comprised healthy bone marrow donors. The sequence was collected from a woman between 18 and 30 years old in good health and CMV-seropositive. Specimen: PBMCs. This chain connects TRBV15 to TRBJ1-4; 7 nucleotides line up with TRBD1. In DNA, the CDR3 is TGTGCCACCTACAGGGGTGTGGGTAATGAAAAACTGTTTTTT. Encoded protein: CATYRGVGNEKLFF.